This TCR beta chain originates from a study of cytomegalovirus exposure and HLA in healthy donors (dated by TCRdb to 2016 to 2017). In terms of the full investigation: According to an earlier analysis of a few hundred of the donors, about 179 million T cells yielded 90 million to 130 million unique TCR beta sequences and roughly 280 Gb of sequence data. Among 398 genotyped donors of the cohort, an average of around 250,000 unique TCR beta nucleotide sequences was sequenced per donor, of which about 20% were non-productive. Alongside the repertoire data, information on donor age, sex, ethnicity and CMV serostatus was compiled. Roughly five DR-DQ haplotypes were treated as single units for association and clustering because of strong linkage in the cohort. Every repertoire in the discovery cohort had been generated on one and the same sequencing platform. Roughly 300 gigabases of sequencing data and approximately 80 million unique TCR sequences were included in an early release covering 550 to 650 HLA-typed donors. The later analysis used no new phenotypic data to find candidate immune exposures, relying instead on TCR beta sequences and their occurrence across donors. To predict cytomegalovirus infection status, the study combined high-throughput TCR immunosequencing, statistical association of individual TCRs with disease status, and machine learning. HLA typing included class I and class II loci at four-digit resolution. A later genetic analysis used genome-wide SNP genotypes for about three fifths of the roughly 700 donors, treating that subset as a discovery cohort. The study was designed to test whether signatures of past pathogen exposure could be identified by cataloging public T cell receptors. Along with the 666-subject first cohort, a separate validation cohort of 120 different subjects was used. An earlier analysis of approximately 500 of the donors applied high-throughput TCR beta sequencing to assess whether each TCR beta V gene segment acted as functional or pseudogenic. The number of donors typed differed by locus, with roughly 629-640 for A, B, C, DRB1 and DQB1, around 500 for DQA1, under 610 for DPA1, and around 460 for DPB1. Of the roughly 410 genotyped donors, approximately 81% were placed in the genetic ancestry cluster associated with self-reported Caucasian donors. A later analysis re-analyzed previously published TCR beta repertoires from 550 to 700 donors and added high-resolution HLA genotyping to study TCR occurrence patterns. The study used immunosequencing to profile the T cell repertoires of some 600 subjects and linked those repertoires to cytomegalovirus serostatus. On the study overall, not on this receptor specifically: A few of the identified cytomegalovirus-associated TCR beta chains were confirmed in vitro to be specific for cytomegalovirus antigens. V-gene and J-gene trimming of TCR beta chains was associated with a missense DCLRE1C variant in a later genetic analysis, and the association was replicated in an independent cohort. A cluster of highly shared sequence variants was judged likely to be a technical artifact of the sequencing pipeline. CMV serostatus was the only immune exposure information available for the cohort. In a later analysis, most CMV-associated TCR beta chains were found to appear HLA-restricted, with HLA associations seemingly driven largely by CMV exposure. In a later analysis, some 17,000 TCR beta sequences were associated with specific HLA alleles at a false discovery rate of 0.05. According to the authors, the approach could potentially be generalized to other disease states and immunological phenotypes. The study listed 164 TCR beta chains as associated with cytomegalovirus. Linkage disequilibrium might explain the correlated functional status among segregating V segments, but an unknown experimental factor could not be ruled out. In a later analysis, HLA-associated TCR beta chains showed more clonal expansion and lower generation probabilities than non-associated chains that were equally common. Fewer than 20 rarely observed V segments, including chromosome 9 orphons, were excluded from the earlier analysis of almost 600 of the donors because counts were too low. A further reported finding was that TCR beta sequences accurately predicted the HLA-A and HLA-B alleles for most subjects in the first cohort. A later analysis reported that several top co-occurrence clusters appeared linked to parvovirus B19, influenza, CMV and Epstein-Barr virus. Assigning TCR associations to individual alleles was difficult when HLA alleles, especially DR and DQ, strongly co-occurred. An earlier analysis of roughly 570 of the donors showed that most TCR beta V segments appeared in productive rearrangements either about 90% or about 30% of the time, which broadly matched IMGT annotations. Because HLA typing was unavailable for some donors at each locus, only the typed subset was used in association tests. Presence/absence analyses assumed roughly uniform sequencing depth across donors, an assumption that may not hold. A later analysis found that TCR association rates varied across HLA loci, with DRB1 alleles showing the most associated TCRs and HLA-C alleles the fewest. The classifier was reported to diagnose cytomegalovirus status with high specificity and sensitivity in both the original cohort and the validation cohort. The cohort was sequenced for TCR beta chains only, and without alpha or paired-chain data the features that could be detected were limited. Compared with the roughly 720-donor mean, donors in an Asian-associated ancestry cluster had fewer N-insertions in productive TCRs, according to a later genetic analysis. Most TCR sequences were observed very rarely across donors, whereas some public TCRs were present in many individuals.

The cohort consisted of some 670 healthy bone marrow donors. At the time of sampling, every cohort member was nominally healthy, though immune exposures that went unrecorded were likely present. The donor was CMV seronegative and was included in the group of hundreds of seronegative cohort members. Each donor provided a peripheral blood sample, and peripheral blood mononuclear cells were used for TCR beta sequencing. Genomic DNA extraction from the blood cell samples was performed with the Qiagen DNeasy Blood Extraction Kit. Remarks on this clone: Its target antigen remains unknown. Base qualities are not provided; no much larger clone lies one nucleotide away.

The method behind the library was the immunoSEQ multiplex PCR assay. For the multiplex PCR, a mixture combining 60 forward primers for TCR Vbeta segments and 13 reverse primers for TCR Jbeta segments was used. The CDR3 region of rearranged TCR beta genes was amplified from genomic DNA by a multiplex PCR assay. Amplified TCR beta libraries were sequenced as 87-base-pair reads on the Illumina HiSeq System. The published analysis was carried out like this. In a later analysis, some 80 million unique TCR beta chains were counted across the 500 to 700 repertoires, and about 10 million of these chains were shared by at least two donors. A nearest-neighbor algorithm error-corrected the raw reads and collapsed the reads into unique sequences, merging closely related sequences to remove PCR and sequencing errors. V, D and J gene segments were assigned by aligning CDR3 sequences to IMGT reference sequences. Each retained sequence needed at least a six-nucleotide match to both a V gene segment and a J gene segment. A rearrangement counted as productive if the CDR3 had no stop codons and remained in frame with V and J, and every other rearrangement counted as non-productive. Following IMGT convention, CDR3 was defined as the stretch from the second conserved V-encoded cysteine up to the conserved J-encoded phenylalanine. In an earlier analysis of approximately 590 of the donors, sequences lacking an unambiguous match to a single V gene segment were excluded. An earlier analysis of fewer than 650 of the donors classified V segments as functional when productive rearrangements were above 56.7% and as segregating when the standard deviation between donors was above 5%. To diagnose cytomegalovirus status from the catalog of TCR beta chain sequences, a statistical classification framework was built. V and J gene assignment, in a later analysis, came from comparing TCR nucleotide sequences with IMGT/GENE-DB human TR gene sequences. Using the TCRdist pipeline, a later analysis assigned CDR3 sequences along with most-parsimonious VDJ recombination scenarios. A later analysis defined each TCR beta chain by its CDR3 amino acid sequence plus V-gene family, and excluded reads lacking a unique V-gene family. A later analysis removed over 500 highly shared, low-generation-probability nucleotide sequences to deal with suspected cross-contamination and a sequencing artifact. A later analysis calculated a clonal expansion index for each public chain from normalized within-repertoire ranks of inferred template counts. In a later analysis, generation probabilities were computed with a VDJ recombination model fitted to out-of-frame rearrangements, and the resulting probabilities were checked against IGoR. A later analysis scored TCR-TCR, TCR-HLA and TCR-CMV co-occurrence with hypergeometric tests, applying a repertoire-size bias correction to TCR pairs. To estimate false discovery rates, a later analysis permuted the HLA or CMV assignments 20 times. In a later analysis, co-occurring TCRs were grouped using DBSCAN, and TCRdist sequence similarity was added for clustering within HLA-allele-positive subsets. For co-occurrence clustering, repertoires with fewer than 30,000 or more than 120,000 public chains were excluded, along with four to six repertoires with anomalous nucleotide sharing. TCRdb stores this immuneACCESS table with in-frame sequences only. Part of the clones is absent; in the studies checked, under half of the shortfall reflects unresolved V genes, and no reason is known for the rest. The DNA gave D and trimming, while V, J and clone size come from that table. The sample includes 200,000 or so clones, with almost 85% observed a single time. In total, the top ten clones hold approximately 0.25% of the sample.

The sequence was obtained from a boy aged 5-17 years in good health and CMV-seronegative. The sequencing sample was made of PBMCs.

The CDR3 amino acid sequence is: CASRSSGGSYNEQFF. In nucleotide form, the sequence is TGTGCCAGCAGATCGAGCGGGGGCTCCTACAATGAGCAGTTCTTC. Rearrangement joined TRBV6-5 to TRBJ2-1, and TRBD2 aligns with 8 junction nucleotides. CDR1 and CDR2 are drawn from the germline V gene: MNHEY, SVGAGI. At the junction V is shortened by 6 bases and J by 0 bases; bases outside the gene matches: 4. From its cysteine to its phenylalanine, the CDR3 spans 15 amino acids. Here the CDR3 DNA is all that survives: 45 bases in frame from base 1.